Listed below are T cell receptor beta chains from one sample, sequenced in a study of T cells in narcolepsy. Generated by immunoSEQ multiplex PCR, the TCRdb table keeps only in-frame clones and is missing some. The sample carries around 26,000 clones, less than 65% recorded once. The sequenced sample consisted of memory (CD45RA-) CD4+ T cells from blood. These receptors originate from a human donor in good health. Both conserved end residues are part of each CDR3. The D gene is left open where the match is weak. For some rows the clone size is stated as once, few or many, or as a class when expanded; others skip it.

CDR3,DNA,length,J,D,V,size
CASRLTAATGELFF,TGTGCCAGCAGGCTAACGGCGGCCACCGGGGAGCTGTTTTTT,14,TRBJ2-2,-,TRBV7-2,few
CASSLTLGPLGGEKLFF,TGTGCCAGCAGCTTGACCTTGGGGCCGCTCGGGGGTGAAAAACTGTTTTTT,17,TRBJ1-4,-,TRBV7-9,-
CASSLVGMGTSGRRETQYF,TGTGCCAGCAGCTTAGTGGGTATGGGGACTAGCGGGAGGCGTGAGACCCAGTACTTC,19,TRBJ2-5,TRBD2,TRBV7-8,-
CASSQDLRAAQFF,TGTGCCAGCAGCCAAGATCTGCGGGCCGCGCAGTTCTTC,13,TRBJ2-1,-,TRBV14,-
CASRAGLRGYGYTF,TGTGCCAGCAGGGCAGGTTTACGGGGCTATGGCTACACCTTC,14,TRBJ1-2,-,TRBV5-5,-
CASSFSSSYEQYF,TGTGCCAGCAGTTTTTCGTCCTCCTACGAGCAGTACTTC,13,TRBJ2-7,-,TRBV28,-
CSANPGLEQYF,TGCAGTGCTAATCCGGGGTTAGAGCAGTACTTC,11,TRBJ2-7,-,TRBV20-1,-
CASSQALAGGTQYF,TGTGCCAGCAGTCAGGCGCTAGCCGGAGGTACGCAGTATTTT,14,TRBJ2-3,-,TRBV6-4,-
CASSLTGAAKETQYF,TGTGCCAGCAGTCTTACCGGGGCGGCTAAAGAGACCCAGTACTTC,15,TRBJ2-5,-,TRBV6-5,-
CASSYLAGTGELFF,TGTGCCAGCAGTTACTTGGCGGGCACCGGGGAGCTGTTTTTT,14,TRBJ2-2,-,TRBV6-6,once
CAGDSGAGTGANVLTF,TGTGCCGGAGATAGCGGGGCGGGGACTGGGGCCAACGTCCTGACTTTC,16,TRBJ2-6,TRBD2,TRBV30,-
CASSQSAGSTEAFF,TGCGCCAGCAGCCAGTCGGCCGGGAGCACTGAAGCTTTCTTT,14,TRBJ1-1,-,TRBV5-1,-
CASSGETGLRDTEAFF,TGTGCCAGCAGCGGCGAGACAGGGCTAAGGGACACTGAAGCTTTCTTT,16,TRBJ1-1,TRBD1,TRBV5-6,-
CASSWGSGTPNSPLHF,TGTGCCAGCAGTTGGGGCTCTGGGACGCCCAATTCACCCCTCCACTTT,16,TRBJ1-6,-,TRBV27,few
CAWSALVRGRRGGTDTQYF,TGTGCCTGGAGTGCACTGGTAAGGGGTCGGCGCGGGGGCACAGATACGCAGTATTTT,19,TRBJ2-3,-,TRBV30,-
CASSEWGGGAFF,TGTGCCAGCAGTGAATGGGGAGGAGGAGCTTTCTTT,12,TRBJ1-1,-,TRBV6-1,-
CASTTRGNTEAFF,TGTGCCAGCACCACCAGGGGAAACACTGAAGCTTTCTTT,13,TRBJ1-1,-,TRBV6-5,few
CASSFGGLPYEQYF,TGTGCCAGCAGCTTCGGAGGGCTTCCCTACGAGCAGTACTTC,14,TRBJ2-7,-,TRBV7-9,-
CASSRFPRDTQYF,TGTGCCAGCAGTCGTTTCCCCAGGGATACGCAGTATTTT,13,TRBJ2-3,-,TRBV6-5,-
CASRQDLAYGYTF,TGTGCCAGTAGACAGGACTTGGCCTATGGCTACACCTTC,13,TRBJ1-2,-,TRBV5-5,few
CASSLPIAGRTYEQYF,TGTGCCAGCAGTTTACCCATAGCGGGCCGGACTTACGAGCAGTACTTC,16,TRBJ2-7,TRBD2,TRBV6-5,-
CASSNPGAPDTIYF,TGCGCCAGCAGCAATCCCGGAGCCCCGGACACCATATATTTT,14,TRBJ1-3,-,TRBV5-1,-
CASSQAGAEWGTQYF,TGTGCCAGCAGCCAAGCCGGGGCTGAGTGGGGGACCCAGTACTTC,15,TRBJ2-5,-,TRBV27,-
CASSPRQTTTYGYTF,TGTGCCAGCTCACCTAGACAGACTACCACTTATGGCTACACCTTC,15,TRBJ1-2,-,TRBV18,-
CASSFQGQGSEAFF,TGTGCCAGCAGCTTTCAAGGTCAGGGCTCTGAAGCTTTCTTT,14,TRBJ1-1,-,TRBV7-3,-
CASRRDRAQETQYF,TGTGCCAGCAGGAGGGACAGGGCCCAAGAGACCCAGTACTTC,14,TRBJ2-5,TRBD1,TRBV7-2,few
CASSDPWGAMKETQYF,TGTGCCAGCAGTGACCCGTGGGGCGCAATGAAGGAGACCCAGTACTTC,16,TRBJ2-5,-,TRBV6-1,-
CASSLGTGDSPLHF,TGTGCCAGCAGCCTGGGGACAGGGGATTCACCCCTCCACTTT,14,TRBJ1-6,TRBD1,TRBV9,-
CASSLDGTGNIQYF,TGCGCCAGCAGCTTGGACGGGACTGGAAACATTCAGTACTTC,14,TRBJ2-4,-,TRBV5-1,-
CASRSSAPGGEKLFF,TGTGCCAGCAGGTCCAGCGCCCCGGGGGGTGAAAAACTGTTTTTT,15,TRBJ1-4,-,TRBV5-6,-
CASSEYLAEETQYF,TGTGCCAGCAGTGAATACCTAGCTGAGGAGACCCAGTACTTC,14,TRBJ2-5,-,TRBV25-1,-
CASSLGYTSYNEQFF,TGCGCCAGCAGCTTGGGGTATACTTCCTACAATGAGCAGTTCTTC,15,TRBJ2-1,-,TRBV5-1,-